These T cell receptor beta chains were read from a single sample in a study of shared T cell receptors in the human thymus. Profiled with immunoSEQ multiplex PCR; TCRdb holds only in-frame clones, not every one. This table has 500,000 to 850,000 clones, about 90% appearing once. These records were also assigned to another study, of human thymus T cells.

Sample: thymocytes. The receptors were sampled from a boy under two years old with a congenital heart defect. Both conserved end residues are part of each CDR3. The order of the fields is clone size, J gene, D gene, V gene, CDR3 protein, CDR3 DNA. The D gene is left open where the match is weak. Clone size, where shown, is once, few, many, or a class for clones that have expanded.

-	TRBJ1-3	-	TRBV6-6	CASGRGSGNTIYF	TGTGCCAGCGGTAGGGGCTCTGGAAACACCATATATTTT
-	TRBJ1-6	-	TRBV27	CASSLSDKAKENSPLHF	TGTGCCAGCAGTTTATCGGACAAGGCGAAGGAGAATTCACCCCTCCACTTT
-	TRBJ2-7	-	TRBV5-4	CASSLRSLGEQYF	TGTGCCAGCAGCTTGCGGAGTCTTGGCGAGCAGTACTTC
-	TRBJ1-1	-	TRBV15	CATSRQTENTEAFF	TGTGCCACCAGCAGACAAACAGAGAACACTGAAGCTTTCTTT
-	TRBJ1-1	-	TRBV5-1	CASSLARGRSMDTEAFF	TGCGCCAGCAGCTTGGCAAGGGGCCGGTCTATGGACACTGAAGCTTTCTTT
-	TRBJ2-7	-	TRBV28	CASSPRLVVHEQYF	TGTGCCAGCAGTCCTCGACTAGTTGTACACGAGCAGTACTTC
-	TRBJ1-3	TRBD1	TRBV27	CASTTLQGAGNTIYF	TGTGCCAGTACCACCCTCCAGGGGGCCGGAAACACCATATATTTT
-	TRBJ2-3	-	TRBV7-8	CASRKEWSTDTQYF	TGTGCCAGCAGAAAAGAGTGGAGCACAGATACGCAGTATTTT
-	TRBJ1-6	-	TRBV19	CASSTGAGGSPLHF	TGTGCCAGTAGTACAGGGGCCGGTGGGTCACCCCTCCACTTT
-	TRBJ1-5	TRBD1	TRBV15	CATSRDKNAGGRQPQHF	TGTGCCACCAGCAGAGATAAAAACGCAGGGGGCCGACAGCCCCAGCATTTT
-	TRBJ2-7	TRBD1	TRBV10-1	CASSTTGSYEQYF	TGCGCCAGCTCTACGACAGGGTCCTACGAGCAGTACTTC
-	TRBJ2-1	-	TRBV6-1	CASRLTSYNEQFF	TGTGCCAGCAGGTTGACTAGTTACAATGAGCAGTTCTTC
-	TRBJ2-7	-	TRBV29-1	CSVSRGNPYERYF	TGCAGCGTTTCCCGCGGAAACCCCTACGAGCGGTACTTC
-	TRBJ2-7	-	TRBV6-5	CATKGVRNEQYF	TGTGCCACCAAGGGGGTTCGAAACGAGCAGTACTTC
-	TRBJ2-3	-	TRBV28	CASSYRASGLSDTQYF	TGTGCCAGCAGTTACAGGGCCAGCGGCCTCTCAGATACGCAGTATTTT
-	TRBJ2-5	TRBD2	TRBV7-2	CASSLAPGLAGARETQYF	TGTGCCAGCAGCTTAGCCCCGGGACTAGCGGGAGCCCGAGAGACCCAGTACTTC
-	TRBJ1-4	-	TRBV30	CACVSYFANEKLFF	TGTGCCTGCGTTTCATACTTCGCTAATGAAAAACTGTTTTTT
-	TRBJ1-6	TRBD1	TRBV2	CASSEESDRGSSPLHF	TGTGCCAGCAGTGAGGAATCCGACAGGGGTAGTTCACCCCTCCACTTT
once	TRBJ2-1	TRBD1	TRBV28	CASSYRGSYEQFF	TGTGCCAGCAGTTACAGGGGGTCCTATGAGCAGTTCTTC
-	TRBJ2-5	-	TRBV27	CASSLQRQETQYF	TGTGCCAGCAGTTTACAGAGGCAAGAGACCCAGTACTTC
once	TRBJ2-1	TRBD2	TRBV5-1	CASSAGLAGGPAFPQFF	TGCGCCAGCAGCGCGGGACTAGCGGGAGGGCCGGCATTTCCACAGTTCTTC
-	TRBJ2-2	-	TRBV6-1	CASSERDIGELFF	TGTGCCAGCAGTGAACGGGATATCGGGGAGCTGTTTTTT
-	TRBJ1-4	-	TRBV5-4	CASSKNDRLNEKLFF	TGTGCCAGCAGCAAGAATGACAGACTTAATGAAAAACTGTTTTTT
-	TRBJ2-1	TRBD2	TRBV19	CASSILAGCNEQFF	TGTGCCAGTAGTATACTAGCGGGATGCAATGAGCAGTTCTTC
-	TRBJ2-2	-	TRBV14	CASSQFLNTGELFF	TGTGCCAGCAGCCAGTTCCTGAACACCGGGGAGCTGTTTTTT
-	TRBJ2-1	-	TRBV11-2	CASSPTSPPLSEQFF	TGTGCCAGCAGCCCAACTAGTCCCCCACTCAGTGAGCAGTTCTTC
-	TRBJ1-5	-	TRBV2	CASSEARTNQPQHF	TGTGCCAGCAGTGAAGCGAGAACCAATCAGCCCCAGCATTTT
-	TRBJ2-4	TRBD2	TRBV28	CASSLWGTSGDSLGGKNIQYF	TGTGCCAGCAGTTTATGGGGGACTAGCGGGGACTCTTTGGGGGGCAAAAACATTCAGTACTTC
-	TRBJ2-5	TRBD1	TRBV15	CATSIGGAETQYF	TGTGCCACCAGCATAGGGGGCGCAGAGACCCAGTACTTC
-	TRBJ2-1	TRBD1	TRBV4-3	CASSQDRTSGQGARGPYNEQFF	TGCGCCAGCAGCCAAGATAGAACATCGGGACAGGGGGCTAGGGGCCCCTACAATGAGCAGTTCTTC
-	TRBJ2-3	-	TRBV28	CATMGRARMTDTQYF	TGTGCCACTATGGGCAGGGCGAGGATGACAGATACGCAGTATTTT
-	TRBJ1-1	TRBD1	TRBV7-9	CASSQQRQGARNVNTEAFF	TGTGCCAGCAGCCAACAGAGACAGGGGGCGAGAAATGTGAACACTGAAGCTTTCTTT
-	TRBJ2-7	TRBD1	TRBV15	CATSREQGADEQYF	TGTGCCACCAGCAGAGAACAGGGGGCGGACGAGCAGTACTTC
-	TRBJ1-4	TRBD1	TRBV5-6	CASSGGQGVGEKLFF	TGTGCCAGCAGCGGGGGACAGGGGGTGGGTGAAAAACTGTTTTTT
-	TRBJ1-6	-	TRBV4-3	CASSQEAERELNSPLHF	TGCGCCAGCAGCCAAGAAGCCGAACGGGAGCTTAATTCCCCCCTCCACTTT
-	TRBJ2-5	-	TRBV13	CASSLGLLQETQYF	TGTGCCAGCAGCTTAGGACTGCTCCAAGAGACCCAGTACTTC
-	TRBJ2-2	-	TRBV2	CASTYGVEDPVAGELFF	TGTGCCAGCACCTACGGGGTGGAAGATCCAGTAGCCGGGGAGCTGTTTTTT
-	TRBJ1-2	-	TRBV7-9	CASSPTGRNYGYTF	TGTGCCAGCAGCCCCACAGGACGTAACTATGGCTACACCTTC
few	TRBJ2-3	-	TRBV7-9	CASSSLLGLADTQYF	TGTGCCAGCAGCTCACTTTTGGGGTTAGCGGATACGCAGTATTTT
-	TRBJ2-3	TRBD1	TRBV7-6	CASSQGGYTDTQYF	TGTGCCAGCAGCCAAGGGGGCTACACAGATACGCAGTATTTT
once	TRBJ2-5	-	TRBV15	CATSRVYPSRQETQYF	TGTGCCACCAGCAGAGTCTACCCTAGTCGGCAAGAGACCCAGTACTTC